The rows below give T cell receptor beta chains drawn from one sample of a study of T cell changes during pregnancy in multiple sclerosis. The data were produced by immunoSEQ multiplex PCR, yet TCRdb's version contains in-frame clones alone and is incomplete. The sample holds around 80,000 clones; around 96% are singletons and the top ten take around 1%. This specimen was peripheral blood, taken in the second trimester of pregnancy. The receptors were gathered from a female donor with multiple sclerosis, enrolled in a pregnancy study. CDR3s include the opening cysteine and the closing phenylalanine or tryptophan. The D gene is left open where the match is weak. Expanded clones are given a class, and other clones once, few, many or no size at all.

V gene,J gene,D gene,clone size,CDR3 DNA,CDR3 protein
TRBV6-4,TRBJ2-1,-,-,TGTGCCAGCAGCGCCACAGGTGGCTCCTACAATGAGCAGTTCTTC,CASSATGGSYNEQFF
TRBV15,TRBJ1-2,TRBD1,-,TGTGCCACCAGCAGAGCCGGGGGCCCGACAGGGCCTTTACATGGCTACACCTTC,CATSRAGGPTGPLHGYTF
TRBV28,TRBJ2-4,TRBD2,-,TGCTCTAGCGGAGCCGCCAAAAACATTCAGTACTTC,CSSGAAKNIQYF
TRBV9,TRBJ2-1,-,-,TGTGCCAGCAGCGTAGTTCCGAGCACCTACAATGAGCAGTTCTTC,CASSVVPSTYNEQFF
TRBV19,TRBJ2-7,TRBD1,-,TGTGCCAGTAGCCGCCCTGGACAGGACGAGCAGTACTTC,CASSRPGQDEQYF
TRBV6-6,TRBJ1-1,-,-,TGTGCCAGCAGTTTTCAGGACACTGAAGCTTTCTTT,CASSFQDTEAFF
TRBV27,TRBJ2-1,TRBD2,few,TGTGCCAGCAGTATTCGACTAGCGGGAGGGCATGAGCAGTTCTTC,CASSIRLAGGHEQFF
TRBV7-9,TRBJ1-1,TRBD1,-,TGTGCCAGCAGCGGGACAGGGATAGAGAACACTGAAGCTTTCTTT,CASSGTGIENTEAFF
TRBV6-5,TRBJ2-7,-,-,TGTGCCAGCAGTTACACGAGCTCCTACGAGCAGTACTTC,CASSYTSSYEQYF
TRBV7-9,TRBJ2-3,-,-,TGTGCCAGCAGCTTGTCAGGGTCAGTGGAAGATACGCAGTATTTT,CASSLSGSVEDTQYF
TRBV19,TRBJ1-5,-,-,TGTGCCAGTAGTCTCCGACGTCGATCCGGGGGGCAGCCCCAGCATTTT,CASSLRRRSGGQPQHF
TRBV6-6,TRBJ2-7,-,few,TGTGCCAGCAGTAAACCGGGACTGCCCTACGAGCAGTACTTC,CASSKPGLPYEQYF
TRBV28,TRBJ2-3,TRBD1,-,TGTGCCAGCAGTTCAACGGGACAGGGTGAAGATACGCAGTATTTT,CASSSTGQGEDTQYF
TRBV11-2,TRBJ1-2,TRBD1,-,TGTGCCAGCAGCTCCCTGACAGGGCATCTAAGGGGCTACACCTTC,CASSSLTGHLRGYTF
TRBV27,TRBJ1-2,TRBD1,few,TGTGCCAGCAGTCTCAACAGGGGTGGAGGCTATGGCTACACCTTC,CASSLNRGGGYGYTF
TRBV25-1,TRBJ2-7,TRBD2,-,TGTGCCAGCAGTGAATCTCGGCTAGCGGGAAACGAGCAGTACTTC,CASSESRLAGNEQYF
TRBV11-2,TRBJ2-7,-,once,TGTGCCAGCAGCTTAGGACACAGTCACCCACGCCTCTACGAGCAGTACTTC,CASSLGHSHPRLYEQYF
TRBV7-8,TRBJ1-5,-,-,TGTGCCAGCAGCTTAGCGACGGGGGTCAATCAGCCCCAGCATTTT,CASSLATGVNQPQHF
TRBV5-1,TRBJ1-1,TRBD1,-,TGCGCCAGCAGCTTGGGAGGGGGCGGAGCTGAAGCTTTCTTT,CASSLGGGGAEAFF
TRBV7-9,TRBJ2-7,TRBD2,once,TGTGCCAGCAGCTTAGGGACTAGCGGGGTCTACGAGCAGTACTTC,CASSLGTSGVYEQYF
TRBV10-2,TRBJ2-5,TRBD2,-,TGCGCCAGCAGTCGCGGGAGGGCTATACAAGAGACCCAGTACTTC,CASSRGRAIQETQYF
TRBV6-1,TRBJ1-1,TRBD1,-,TGTGCCAGCAGTGAAGCTCAGGGGGCCACTGAAGCTTTCTTT,CASSEAQGATEAFF
TRBV11-2,TRBJ1-2,-,once,TGTGCCAGCAGCTCCCTCTCGGGGAGATTCTATGGCTACACCTTC,CASSSLSGRFYGYTF
TRBV19,TRBJ2-7,-,-,TGTGCCAGTAGTCTTGGACTGGGAGACTCCTACGAGCAGTACTTC,CASSLGLGDSYEQYF
TRBV7-8,TRBJ2-1,TRBD1,-,TGTGCCAGTTCGAGGCCCTTCGCGGGACAGGTCAATGAGCAGTTCTTC,CASSRPFAGQVNEQFF
TRBV7-9,TRBJ1-1,-,-,TGTGCCAGCAGCTCCTTTGAAGCTTTCTTT,CASSSFEAFF
TRBV10-2,TRBJ2-6,TRBD2,-,TGCGCCAGCAGTGAGTCGAATCCTAGCGGTATCTCTGGGGCCAACGTCCTGACTTTC,CASSESNPSGISGANVLTF
TRBV6-6,TRBJ2-3,TRBD1,-,TGTGCCAGCAGTTCGAGGCAGGGGGCTTGGGCAGATACGCAGTATTTT,CASSSRQGAWADTQYF
TRBV4-1,TRBJ2-5,-,-,TGCGCCAGCAGCCAAGGCCCGGCGGAGCTCCCAGGGGAGACCCAGTACTTC,CASSQGPAELPGETQYF
TRBV10-2,TRBJ2-2,TRBD2,-,TGCGCCAGCAGTGAACTAGCGGGAGGGGTCGGCGGGGAGCTGTTTTTT,CASSELAGGVGGELFF
TRBV28,TRBJ2-1,TRBD1,-,TGTGCCAGCAGGGCCGGGACAGGGAGAAGGAATGAGCAGTTCTTC,CASRAGTGRRNEQFF
TRBV5-4,TRBJ2-2,TRBD2,-,TGTGCCAGCAGCGATAGCGGGAGGGCTATCGGGGAGCTGTTTTTT,CASSDSGRAIGELFF
TRBV9,TRBJ1-2,-,few,TGTGCCAGCAGCGCCCTAGGGGACTATGGCTACACCTTC,CASSALGDYGYTF
TRBV5-1,TRBJ2-1,-,few,TGCGCCAGCAGCGATCTAGATGAGCAGTTCTTC,CASSDLDEQFF
TRBV7-9,TRBJ2-3,-,-,TGTGCCAGCAGCTTAGGGGGTGGGGCCGCGCAGTATTTT,CASSLGGGAAQYF
TRBV4-1,TRBJ2-1,-,-,TGCGCCAGCAGCCGGGAGCCTCGGAATGAGCAGTTCTTC,CASSREPRNEQFF
TRBV19,TRBJ1-5,-,-,TGTGCCAGTAGTATTGGACACAGCAATCAGCCCCAGCATTTT,CASSIGHSNQPQHF
TRBV5-4,TRBJ1-2,-,-,TGTGCCAGCAGCATAGCAGGGATGGAAAATGGCTACACCTTC,CASSIAGMENGYTF
TRBV2,TRBJ2-7,TRBD2,-,TGTGCCAGCAGTGGGGGACTAGCGGTGACCTACGAGCAGTACTTC,CASSGGLAVTYEQYF
TRBV28,TRBJ2-7,-,-,TGTGCCAGCAGTCCGCAGAACTCCTACGAGCAGTACTTC,CASSPQNSYEQYF
TRBV30,TRBJ1-2,-,-,TGTGCCTGGAGTGTAACGCGGGGTGGACTCTATGGCTACACCTTC,CAWSVTRGGLYGYTF
TRBV5-8,TRBJ2-7,-,once,TGTGCCAGCAACTTTGGTGGGACAAGTGGGTACGAGCAGTACTTC,CASNFGGTSGYEQYF
TRBV13,TRBJ2-3,TRBD1,-,TGTGCCAGCAGCTTAGGCACCGGACAGGGGACAGATACGCAGTATTTT,CASSLGTGQGTDTQYF
TRBV27,TRBJ2-7,-,-,TGTGCCAGCAGTTTATCGATCGGGGGACCCGAGCAGTACTTC,CASSLSIGGPEQYF
TRBV5-4,TRBJ1-1,-,once,TGTGCCAGCAGCTCCTACACTGAAGCTTTCTTT,CASSSYTEAFF
TRBV7-6,TRBJ2-2,TRBD2,-,TGTGCCAGCAGCTTAGGTGGGCAGCCGGGACTAGCGAGTCCCGGGGAGCTGTTTTTT,CASSLGGQPGLASPGELFF
TRBV19,TRBJ2-4,TRBD1,-,TGTGCCAGTAGTATCGGACAGGATGGGCGGGCCAAAAACATTCAGTACTTC,CASSIGQDGRAKNIQYF
TRBV19,TRBJ2-1,TRBD2,-,TGTGCCAGTAGTCCGCTCGGACTAGCGGGACAGGACGATGAGCAGTTCTTC,CASSPLGLAGQDDEQFF
TRBV5-6,TRBJ2-3,TRBD1,-,TGTGCCAGCAGCATGGTAGGACAGGGATGGGCAGATACGCAGTATTTT,CASSMVGQGWADTQYF
TRBV11-2,TRBJ2-2,-,-,TGTGCCAGCAGCTTAGGTGGGGCGGGACAGCTGAACACCGGGGAGCTGTTTTTT,CASSLGGAGQLNTGELFF
TRBV28,TRBJ2-7,TRBD1,-,TGTGCCAGCGTCGAGACAGGGTCCTACGAGCAGTACTTC,CASVETGSYEQYF
TRBV19,TRBJ1-1,-,once,TGTGCCAGTACCCGGGACTTCCTTAGGAACACTGAAGCTTTCTTT,CASTRDFLRNTEAFF
TRBV5-4,TRBJ2-3,TRBD1,once,TGTGCCAGCAGCCGGGGACAGCCGACAGCAGATACGCAGTATTTT,CASSRGQPTADTQYF